Presented here are 24 T cell receptor beta chains from one specimen sequenced in a study of blood T cell repertoires in COVID-19. The data were produced by immunoSEQ multiplex PCR, yet TCRdb's version contains in-frame clones alone and is incomplete. The table records about 160,000 clones, about four fifths of them present only once. Sequencing was performed on peripheral blood. All receptors come from a woman aged 55 to 70 with COVID-19, enrolled during active disease.

The rearrangement links TRBV15 to TRBJ2-7, with TRBD1 matching 7 bases. V was clipped by 1 base and J by 3 bases; unmatched bases: 3. CDR3 length equals 14 residues. Germline loops: CDR1 LNHNV, CDR2 YYDKDF (reference sequence). The CDR3 protein is CATSRGGTDYEQYV. The CDR3 DNA reads TGTGCCACCAGCAGAGGGGGGACAGACTACGAGCAGTACGTC.

V gene TRBV11-2 combines with J gene TRBJ2-1, with 7 bases lining up with TRBD2. The CDR3 covers 14 residues. Unmatched junction bases numbered 8, after V lost 6 bases and J lost 6 bases. The germline V gene has CDR1 SGHAT and CDR2 FQNNGV. The DNA of the CDR3 is TGTGCCAGCAGGGGACGGACTAGTTTCAATGAGCAGTTCTTC. Translating gives CASRGRTSFNEQFF.

This clone was seen once. This sequence joins TRBV6-7 and TRBJ1-1; TRBD1 might be the D (5 bases). TRBV6-7 is treated as an ORF (open reading frame) with a function not yet certain. CDR3 length equals 21 residues. V lost 2 bases and J lost 0, with 28 bases in between. Here the CDR3 reads CASSYPLSRTSFPGVNTEAFF. DNA for the CDR3: TGTGCCAGCAGTTACCCCCTAAGTAGAACATCTTTCCCGGGGGTGAACACTGAAGCTTTCTTT.

This chain uses TRBV7-3 with TRBJ2-2; 9 bases fit TRBD2. The germline gives CDR1 SGHTA, CDR2 FQGTGA. Losses at the gene ends were 5 bases for V and 4 bases for J; bases not matched to a gene: 5. This CDR3 region has 15 residues. Here the CDR3 DNA reads TGTGCCAGCAGCCCGAGCGGGAGGAGCACCGGGGAGCTGTTTTTT. Translation: CASSPSGRSTGELFF.

This clone is a singleton in its sample. The CDR3 DNA reads TGTGCCAGCACTCCCCAAGTAGTGAACACCGGGGAGCTGTTTTTT. Residues: CASTPQVVNTGELFF. J is TRBJ2-2 and V is TRBV6-5; D unresolved. The germline gives CDR1 MNHEY, CDR2 SVGAGI. The CDR3 runs to 15 residues. V shed 7 bases and J shed 1 base, with 13 bases lying between them.

The rearrangement joins TRBV4-1 to TRBJ1-1, with D uncertain. V lost 4 bases to trimming and J lost 6 bases, with 15 bases between them. This CDR3 is 14 amino acids long. CDR1 MGHRA and CDR2 YSYEKL come from the germline V gene. DNA of the CDR3: TGCGCCAGCAGCCGCGAGGAAGGTTCGGCTGAAGCTTTCTTT. Its protein is CASSREEGSAEAFF.

The chain combines TRBV18 with TRBJ2-1; 7 positions match TRBD2. Germline V gene sequence: CDR1 KGHSH, CDR2 LQKENI. J was trimmed by 0 bases and V by 2 bases; bases with no gene match: 7. This CDR3 is built from 17 residues. The CDR3 region is CASSPGSLASSYNEQFF. In DNA form, the CDR3 reads TGTGCCAGCTCACCAGGGTCACTAGCGAGCTCCTACAATGAGCAGTTCTTC.

Worth noting for this clone: Compared with germline, one end of the junction differs, possibly owing to a read error. The chain links TRBV19 to TRBJ2-5; 11 bases line up with TRBD2. Germline loops: CDR1 LNHDA, CDR2 SQIVND (reference sequence). The CDR3 covers 14 residues. The CDR3 region is CATSTSGSPETQYF. CDR3 nucleotide sequence: TGTGCCACTAGTACTAGCGGGAGCCCAGAGACCCAGTACTTC. The entire variable domain, with the rest obtained from reference TRBV19 and TRBJ2-5, is as follows: DGGITQSPKYLFRKEGQNVTLSCEQNLNHDAMYWYRQDPGQGLRLIYYSQIVNDFQKGDIAEGYSVSREKKESFPLTVTSAQKNPTAFYLCATSTSGSPETQYFGPGTRLLVL.

CDR3 sequence (DNA): TGTGCCAGCAGCTTGTCAGGGCTCTTTATTAACATGAACACTGAAGCTTTCTTT. Translating it yields CASSLSGLFINMNTEAFF. The rearrangement uses TRBV5-5 and TRBJ1-1; TRBD1 is a possible D gene (5 bases). The germline V and J ends were trimmed by 1 base and 0 bases, with 19 bases remaining between them. The CDR3 loop spans 18 amino acids. The germline gives CDR1 SGHKS, CDR2 YYEKEE (reference sequence).

CDR3: CASSQDRAGNSYEQYF. The CDR3, as DNA: TGCGCCAGCAGCCAAGATAGAGCGGGAAACTCCTACGAGCAGTACTTC. This rearrangement joins TRBV4-3 to TRBJ2-7, with 7 positions matching TRBD2. The germline CDR1 and CDR2 sequences are LGHNA and YSLEER. The CDR3 contains 16 residues. Trimming removed 0 bases from V and 0 bases from J; junction bases left unmatched: 5.

This chain connects TRBV19 to TRBJ1-2; no firm D call. The germline CDR1 and CDR2 sequences are LNHDA and SQIVND (reference sequence). CDR3 size: 16 residues. The ends were cut back, 3 bases at V and 4 bases at J, with 18 bases in the middle. The CDR3 loop is CASSMEGSAGFYGYTF. CDR3 bases: TGTGCCAGTAGTATGGAGGGATCGGCGGGTTTCTATGGCTACACCTTC.

The CDR3 loop reads CASSASTGDTEAFF. The CDR3 coding sequence is TGTGCCAGCAGCGCAAGTACAGGGGACACTGAAGCTTTCTTT. The chain recombines TRBV9 with TRBJ1-1; 7 bases are shared with TRBD1. V trimming: 3 bases; J trimming: 3 bases; junction bases outside the gene matches: 5. CDR3 size: 14 residues. The germline CDR1 and CDR2 sequences are SGDLS and YYNGEE.

The rearrangement joins TRBV9 to TRBJ2-1; 9 nucleotides agree with TRBD2. The CDR3 has 17 amino acids. V lost 3 bases, J lost 6 bases, and 13 bases stayed unmatched. Germline CDR1 and CDR2: SGDLS and YYNGEE. The CDR3 DNA follows: TGTGCCAGCAGCGCGGAGAGGGGGACTAGCTATGTCAATGAGCAGTTCTTC. Residues: CASSAERGTSYVNEQFF.

The V and J genes are TRBV6-5 and TRBJ2-7; D is unclear. The germline V gene encodes CDR1 MNHEY and CDR2 SVGAGI. Deletions cut 0 bases from V and 3 bases from J, with 9 bases between. The length of the CDR3 is 14 residues. This CDR3 reads CASSYSTSGYEQYF. The CDR3, as DNA: TGTGCCAGCAGTTACTCAACCAGTGGCTACGAGCAGTACTTC.

The chain links TRBV6-5 to TRBJ2-1; 8 positions agree with TRBD2. J lost 8 bases, V lost 6 bases, and 6 bases had no gene match. The CDR3 contains 13 residues. CDR1 is MNHEY and CDR2 is SVGAGI in the germline V gene. CDR3 coding DNA: TGTGCCAGCAGGCTACTAGCGGCGGATGAGCAGTTCTTC. It translates to CASRLLAADEQFF.

The chain carries TRBV6-5 and TRBJ1-5; 10 bases are a match to TRBD1. The length of the CDR3 is 13 residues. Germline CDR1 is MNHEY and CDR2 is SVGAGI. J gave up 6 bases and V 6 bases, and 2 bases lay outside the gene matches. The CDR3 is CASSDRGPQPQHF. DNA of the CDR3: TGTGCCAGCAGCGACAGGGGGCCTCAGCCCCAGCATTTT.

The chain employs TRBV5-1 and TRBJ2-1, with 7 bases that match TRBD2. J was trimmed by 6 bases and V by 3 bases; bases with no gene match: 9. This CDR3 comprises 15 residues. From germline, CDR1 is SGHRS and CDR2 YFSETQ. CDR3 nucleotides: TGCGCCAGCAGCTGGAGGGCGGGAGCTGGCAATGAGCAGTTCTTC. It encodes CASSWRAGAGNEQFF.

The chain employs TRBV6-1 and TRBJ2-3; perhaps TRBD2 as D (6 bases). Germline CDR1 reads MNHNS; CDR2 reads SASEGT. This CDR3 spans 15 amino acids. Trimming removed 2 bases from V and 3 bases from J, with 12 bases in between. The CDR3 is CASSESFGGTDTQYF. In DNA, the CDR3 is TGTGCCAGCAGTGAATCTTTTGGAGGGACAGATACGCAGTATTTT.

In nucleotides, the CDR3 is TGCAGCGTTGAAGATCCCGGACGGGGAAAGAATGAGCAGTTCTTC. This encodes CSVEDPGRGKNEQFF. The gene calls are TRBV29-1 and TRBJ2-1; possible D gene TRBD2, 5 bases. This CDR3 spans 15 amino acids. Germline CDR1 and CDR2: SQVTM and ANQGSEA. V lost 0 bases to trimming and J lost 7 bases, with 16 bases between them.

The chain joins TRBV4-1 to TRBJ2-5; 10 bases agree with TRBD2. With 1 base clipped from V and 7 bases from J, the junction kept 12 bases outside the gene matches. This CDR3 has 17 residues. CDR1 and CDR2 from the germline V gene are MGHRA and YSYEKL. CDR3 sequence reads: CASSQVTGLAGVWTQYF. In DNA, the CDR3 is TGCGCCAGCAGCCAAGTTACGGGGCTAGCGGGAGTTTGGACCCAGTACTTC.

The chain recombines TRBV20-1 with TRBJ2-5, with 10 bases matching TRBD2. Trimming removed 3 bases from V and 5 bases from J; junction bases left unmatched: 9. CDR1 DFQATT and CDR2 SNEGSKA come from the germline V gene (reference sequence). The CDR3 is 15 residues long. The CDR3, as DNA: TGCAGTGCTAGTCTAGCGGGGGTCTCACGGGAGACCCAGTACTTC. It specifies CSASLAGVSRETQYF.

This clone was counted only a few times. The chain carries TRBV19 and TRBJ2-1; D is uncertain. V lost 5 bases to trimming and J lost 5 bases, with 7 bases between them. The CDR3 totals 12 residues. Germline V gene lookup returns CDR1 LNHDA and CDR2 SQIVND (reference sequence). DNA of the CDR3: TGTGCCAGTAGTCCCCCAAACAATGAGCAGTTCTTC. Translation gives CASSPPNNEQFF. Combining the CDR3 with reference TRBV19 and TRBJ2-1 gives the whole variable domain DGGITQSPKYLFRKEGQNVTLSCEQNLNHDAMYWYRQDPGQGLRLIYYSQIVNDFQKGDIAEGYSVSREKKESFPLTVTSAQKNPTAFYLCASSPPNNEQFFGPGTRLTVL.

V gene TRBV2 combines with J gene TRBJ1-3, with D perhaps TRBD1 (6 bases). Trimming pared 6 bases from V and 8 bases from J, leaving 20 bases between. The CDR3 covers 15 residues. Germline V gene sequence: CDR1 SNHLY, CDR2 FYNNEI. The CDR3 DNA follows: TGTGCCAGCAGACTCACCGCGGGGGCTTTAGACACCATATATTTT. Its translation is CASRLTAGALDTIYF.

The V call is TRBV9, the J call TRBJ1-2, with 9 positions matching TRBD1. V lost 2 bases to trimming and J lost 7 bases; unmatched junction nucleotides: 3. The V gene's germline CDR1 is SGDLS and CDR2 YYNGEE. This CDR3 region has 13 residues. The CDR3 loop reads CASSVGTGSGYTF. Written as DNA, the CDR3 is TGTGCCAGCAGCGTGGGGACAGGGTCTGGCTACACCTTC.